The clone carrying this TCR beta chain was seen repeatedly, ten times or more. According to the study, genomic DNA was the template for TCR beta VDJ and CDR3 profiling. One entry per CDR3 protein results from TCRdb running MiXCR on the reads. Of 100,000 to 150,000 distinct CDR3 sequences in the sample, around 46% are singletons; the top ten hold about 2.5%. This entry belongs to a study of CD8+CD57+ T cells in acquired aplastic anemia. Whole-study context: An average of 3.2 ug of DNA was obtained from sorted CD4+ and CD8+ cells.

This CDR3 has 15 residues. Germline-derived CDR1 and CDR2 are MNHEY and SVGAGI. Trimming cost V 2 bases and J 2 bases; bases outside gene matches: 6. The TCR comes from a human donor in good health, serving as a control. The chain has TRBV6-5 and TRBJ2-7, with TRBD1 identical over 7 bases. The sequencing sample was made of sorted CD4+, CD8+, or CD8+CD57+ T cells (not recorded which) from PBMCs. The CDR3: CASSYGTDLPYEQYF. The CDR3 nucleotides read TGTGCCAGCAGTTACGGGACAGACCTCCCCTACGAGCAGTACTTC.